This T cell receptor (beta chain) was observed in a study of blood T cell repertoires in COVID-19. About the research overall: T cells, B-cell-depleted T cells, or PBMCs supplied cDNA or gDNA.

Here immunoSEQ multiplex PCR was the method, and the copy in TCRdb shows in-frame clones only, minus some. The sample lists some 260,000 clones; roughly 87% were seen once. The sample was peripheral blood. The clonotype was recovered from a human donor in a cohort sampled during active COVID-19.

CDR3 nucleotide sequence: TGTGCCACTTGCGGGCCAGGGGGAGTCTTCACTGAAGCTTTCTTT. Translation gives CATCGPGGVFTEAFF. The chain carries TRBV19 and TRBJ1-1; 7 bases match TRBD1. J was trimmed by 4 bases and V by 10 bases; bases with no gene match: 15. Germline V gene sequence: CDR1 LNHDA, CDR2 SQIVND (reference sequence). The CDR3 runs 15 residues.